What follows is one T cell receptor beta chain and its context. The specificity of this receptor is unknown. There are no base qualities to consult, and no much larger clone falls within one base. Using the deep immunoSEQ assay, TCR CDR3 regions were amplified from genomic DNA by multiplex PCR. For each cell subset, the extracted genomic DNA was distributed evenly across all wells of several immunoSEQ 96-well plates, and each plate served as one replicate. For sorted subsets, around 200 ng genomic DNA, equal to some 30,000 T cell genomes, was loaded into each replicate PCR. Purified libraries were quantified with a Qubit 3.0 fluorometer, sized on a Bioanalyzer 2100, and re-quantified with the KAPA Library Quantification kit. Every immunoSEQ 96-well plate was sequenced on a separate single-read 150-cycle Illumina NextSeq 550 flow cell. In the authors' own workflow: Because only junctional sequences without quality scores were contained in the immunoSEQ output, filtering matching that applied to full-length reads could not be performed. Sequences were annotated with PyIR, a Python wrapper for IgBLAST v1.9, using IMGT germline references to assign V/J genes and CDR3. Reads were removed for weak V/J assignments (E-value above 1e-6), missing CDR3, stop codons, out-of-frame junctions, or ambiguous translated residues. V3J clonotypes were defined by identical inferred V gene, J gene, and CDR3 amino acid sequence. To compute the percentage overlap between repertoires, the number of shared unique clonotypes was divided by the size of the smaller repertoire. RTK rarefaction, the Chao1 estimator, and Recon v2.1 estimates of unobserved clonotypes were used to assess repertoire richness. Generation probabilities were computed with OLGA for all TCRbeta clonotypes obtained by the gDNA method from four donors. The table comes from immuneACCESS by way of TCRdb, which keeps in-frame sequences with V and J called. Part of the clones is missing from these tables; in studies checked, under half for an unresolved V gene and the rest for unknown reasons. V, J and clone size were drawn from that table, and D and trimming were deduced from the DNA. The sample data list millions of clones, and more than 85% of these were observed just once. Of the sample, under 2% is held by the ten largest clones.

This specimen comes from a study of shared clonotypes between healthy human individuals (TCRdb year 2020). The study in broad terms: Two women and a few men aged 18 to 49 years were included in the cohort. Different laboratories and diverse techniques were used to prepare libraries and sequence TCR repertoires, to increase sequencing depth and limit assay-specific biases. For each donor, CD4 naive and CD4 memory were each given three plates, CD8 naive was given two plates, and CD8 memory was given one plate. Leukapheresis yielded between about 0.9 and 8.9 billion PBMCs per donor. The study deeply sequenced blood TCR repertoires of five healthy adults to estimate repertoire size and the extent of clonotype sharing between individuals. Points the paper makes about the study in general: Because the study included a small number of donors, the genetic and exposure-history diversity represented was limited. Pairwise subsampling indicated that sequencing depth was expected to affect the degree of clonotype sharing among donors. Compared with non-shared clonotypes, clonotypes shared by all four sorted-subset donors had higher generation probabilities. When several donors were compared, the shared fraction of clonotypes was about 5.2% for naive CD4, more than 3% for naive CD8, 2.3% for memory CD4, and 0.4% for memory CD8. Estimated clonotype richness was generally larger for naive than for memory subsets. Sampling was limited to blood, and TCR repertoires in tissue likely differ from TCR repertoires in blood. Rarefaction of sorted-subset datasets indicated incomplete sequencing despite the large sequencing depth.

CD8 naive samples were CD45RO-negative cells positively selected for CCR7, giving a CD45RA+CCR7+ population that excluded TemRA cells. The donors were healthy, HIV-negative adults who had no recently reported acute infections or vaccinations. All donors were Caucasian adults living in Nashville, Tennessee, USA. Blood was obtained by leukapheresis, after which PBMCs were separated by Ficoll-Histopaque density gradient centrifugation and cryopreserved in liquid nitrogen vapor phase. Purity and quantity of every magnetically sorted T cell population were checked by analytical flow cytometry. Each sorted fraction had its genomic DNA isolated and then quantified by UV absorbance on a Nanodrop 2000c. Based on the germline V gene, the CDR1 and CDR2 sequences are KGHSH and LQKENI. The CDR3 spans 17 residues, from the cysteine through the phenylalanine. The DNA shown is the 51-base CDR3, in frame from base 1. Trimming at the junction amounts to 3 bases on V and 1 base on J, and the germline ends lie 18 bases apart.

Sample: naive CD8+ T cells from PBMCs. According to the study, the label for this sample's cell subset or site signals: CD45RA+CCR7+. The receptor comes from a young man in good health. Some clones in this sample may be carry-over from other donors' samples. Recombination joined TRBV18 with TRBJ1-2; confidence is insufficient to name the D gene. The sequenced DNA: TGTGCCAGCTCACCCCGGGCCACGAAACGTCTTAACTATGGCTACACCTTC. The translation is CASSPRATKRLNYGYTF. This CDR3, with the reference TRBV18 and TRBJ1-2 proteins standing in past its ends, gives the full variable domain NAGVMQNPRHLVRRRGQEARLRCSPMKGHSHVYWYRQLPEEGLKFMVYLQKENIIDESGMPKERFSAEFPKEGPSILRIQQVVRGDSAAYFCASSPRATKRLNYGYTFGSGTRLTVV.